Presented here are 16 T cell receptor beta chains from one specimen sequenced in a study of OX40 agonist ivuxolimab in advanced cancers. Generated by immunoSEQ multiplex PCR, the TCRdb table keeps only in-frame clones and is missing some. The sample yields 43,000 or so clones, more than 75% seen once. The material sequenced was CD4+ or CD8+ T cells sorted from blood, taken in a trial of the OX40 agonist ivuxolimab. The receptors derive from an adult with an advanced solid tumor such as melanoma, head and neck, liver or kidney cancer.

The CDR3 DNA reads TGTGCCAGCAGCAAAGCGCTTTGGTACAGGATGAACACTGAAGCTTTCTTT. It yields the protein CASSKALWYRMNTEAFF. The chain links TRBV21-1 to TRBJ1-1; TRBD1, the table's D call, lacks a check against the DNA. TRBV21-1 constitutes a pseudogene. This CDR3 comprises 17 residues.

The chain links TRBV5-1 to TRBJ1-1, with D unclear. V gave up 2 bases and J gave up 0 bases, with 11 bases separating them. Germline V gives CDR1 SGHRS, CDR2 YFSETQ. The CDR3 extends over 15 amino acids. The CDR3: CASSFWEGLNTEAFF. The CDR3 DNA reads as TGCGCCAGCAGCTTCTGGGAGGGCTTGAACACTGAAGCTTTCTTT.

This chain links TRBV7-3 with TRBJ2-3, with a possible D match to TRBD1 (5 bases). The CDR3 contains 15 residues. Germline V gene sequence: CDR1 SGHTA, CDR2 FQGTGA. V dropped 5 bases and J dropped 0 bases, with 12 bases sitting between them. The CDR3 sequence: CASSPLGASTDTQYF. The CDR3 DNA reads as TGTGCCAGCAGCCCGCTTGGGGCTAGCACAGATACGCAGTATTTT.

V and J are TRBV9 and TRBJ2-7; the match to TRBD1 covers 10 bases. CDR1 is SGDLS, CDR2 YYNGEE, per germline. The length of the CDR3 is 15 residues. With V trimmed by 4 bases and J by 5 bases, 9 bases remained unmatched. CDR3 residues: CASSPAGTGDHEQYF. In nucleotides, the CDR3 is TGTGCCAGCAGCCCAGCCGGGACAGGGGACCACGAGCAGTACTTC.

This clone occurred once. The genes are TRBV19 and TRBJ1-6; D possibly corresponds to TRBD1 (6 bases). The CDR3 totals 14 residues. Trimming removed 6 bases at V and 10 bases at J, with 16 bases between. Looked up from germline, CDR1 is LNHDA and CDR2 is SQIVND (reference sequence). CDR3 in DNA: TGTGCCAGTAGCCCATTTCAGGGGAAGTCACCCCTCCACTTT. Protein product: CASSPFQGKSPLHF.

The gene calls are TRBV9 and TRBJ1-3; TRBD1 agrees at 8 bases. The CDR3 spans 14 residues. V was pared by 4 bases and J by 6 bases, with 6 bases of the junction left unmatched. The V gene's germline CDR1 is SGDLS and CDR2 YYNGEE. The CDR3, as DNA: TGTGCCAGCAGCCCAGGACAGGGTTTAAACACCATATATTTT. Its protein product is CASSPGQGLNTIYF.

The CDR3 region is CASSQDWGLEADTQYF. The CDR3 nucleotides read TGCGCCAGCAGCCAAGATTGGGGCTTAGAGGCAGATACGCAGTATTTT. The chain joins TRBV4-1 to TRBJ2-3, with D tentatively TRBD1 (5 bases). Germline lookup yields CDR1 MGHRA and CDR2 YSYEKL. The CDR3 has 16 residues. The V and J ends lost 0 bases and 4 bases respectively, with 14 bases between them.

The chain combines TRBV6-5 with TRBJ2-2, with D possibly TRBD1 on 6 matching bases. Germline V CDR1 and CDR2: MNHEY, SVGAGI. Trimming removed 5 bases at V and 6 bases at J, with 10 bases between. CDR3 length: 13 residues. CDR3 in amino acids: CASSLQGPGELFF. The CDR3, as DNA: TGTGCCAGCAGTCTACAGGGACCCGGGGAGCTGTTTTTT.

The chain links TRBV18 to TRBJ1-4; D might be TRBD1 (5 bases). Trimming pared 2 bases from V and 2 bases from J, leaving 12 bases between. The CDR3 length is 16 residues. In germline, CDR1 is KGHSH, CDR2 LQKENI. DNA of the CDR3: TGTGCCAGCTCACCATCGAGGGGTGGGACTAATGAAAAACTGTTTTTT. Protein product: CASSPSRGGTNEKLFF.

The rearrangement joins TRBV7-8 to TRBJ2-3; D is tentatively TRBD1 or TRBD2 (5 bases each). The length of the CDR3 is 12 residues. V was trimmed by 2 bases and J by 11 bases, leaving 11 bases between them. Germline V gives CDR1 SGHVS, CDR2 FQNEAQ. The CDR3 DNA is TGTGCCAGCAGCTTACGGGACGCAAAGCAGTATTTT. Translating it yields CASSLRDAKQYF.

V and J are TRBV2 and TRBJ1-6; the match to TRBD1 covers 7 bases. The CDR3 loop spans 15 amino acids. Germline CDR1 SNHLY, CDR2 FYNNEI. Unmatched junction bases numbered 4, after V lost 8 bases and J lost 0 bases. The CDR3 sequence: CASVRDSSYNSPLHF. Here the CDR3 DNA reads TGTGCCAGCGTGAGGGACAGCTCCTATAATTCACCCCTCCACTTT.

In its sample, this clone was seen once. This rearrangement joins TRBV6-1 to TRBJ1-1; 7 positions match TRBD1. This CDR3 is 18 amino acids long. Germline assignment: CDR1 MNHNS and CDR2 SASEGT. With 0 bases clipped from V and 7 bases from J, the junction kept 17 bases outside the gene matches. CDR3 sequence reads: CASSEAAGTAIRVSEAFF. The DNA of the CDR3 is TGTGCCAGCAGTGAAGCGGCCGGGACAGCGATACGGGTCAGTGAAGCTTTCTTT.

The rearrangement links TRBV27 to TRBJ2-1, with TRBD1 identical over 9 bases. The CDR3 sequence is 14 residues long. The germline CDR1 and CDR2 sequences are MNHEY and SMNVEV (reference sequence). V was clipped by 4 bases and J by 8 bases; unmatched bases: 6. CDR3 region: CASSSRQGGDEQFF. CDR3 sequence (DNA): TGTGCCAGCAGTTCACGACAGGGGGGTGATGAGCAGTTCTTC.

This clone is a singleton in its sample. This chain uses TRBV7-2 with TRBJ2-3, with 7 bases matching TRBD2. The V gene end was trimmed by 2 bases and the J gene end by 5 bases; junction bases not matched to a gene: 13. CDR1 and CDR2 (germline): SGHTA, FQGNSA. CDR3 length: 17 residues. The CDR3 protein is CASSLIAQRGYLDTQYF. Here the CDR3 DNA reads TGTGCCAGCAGCTTAATTGCCCAGCGGGGCTACTTAGATACGCAGTATTTT.

The chain is built from TRBV28 and TRBJ1-2; 12 bases match TRBD1. The CDR3 sequence is 18 residues long. After removal of 6 bases from V and 2 bases from J, the junction contained 13 bases not matched to a gene. Germline V gene lookup returns CDR1 MDHEN and CDR2 SYDVKM. The CDR3 reads CASSQSRDRGRFNYGYTF. The CDR3 DNA reads TGTGCCAGCAGCCAAAGCCGGGACAGGGGGCGCTTCAACTATGGCTACACCTTC.

The rearrangement links TRBV11-2 to TRBJ1-4; TRBD1 agrees at 9 bases. Trimming cost V 3 bases and J 7 bases; bases outside gene matches: 9. CDR1 SGHAT and CDR2 FQNNGV come from the germline V gene. The CDR3 is made up of 16 amino acids. The CDR3 loop reads CASSLEGTGRGEKLFF. The CDR3 nucleotides are TGTGCCAGCAGCTTGGAGGGGACAGGGCGAGGTGAAAAACTGTTTTTT.